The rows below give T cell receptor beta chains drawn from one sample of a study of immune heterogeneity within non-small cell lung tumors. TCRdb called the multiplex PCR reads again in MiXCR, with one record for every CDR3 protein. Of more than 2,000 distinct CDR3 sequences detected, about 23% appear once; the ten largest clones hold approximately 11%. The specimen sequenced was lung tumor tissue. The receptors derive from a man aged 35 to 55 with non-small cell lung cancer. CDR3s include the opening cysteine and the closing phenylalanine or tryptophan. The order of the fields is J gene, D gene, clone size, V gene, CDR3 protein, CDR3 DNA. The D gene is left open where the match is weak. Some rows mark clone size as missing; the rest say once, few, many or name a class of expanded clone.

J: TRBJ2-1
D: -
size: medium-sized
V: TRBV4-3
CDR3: CASSQDWRDRGEQFF
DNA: TGCGCCAGCAGCCAAGATTGGCGGGATAGGGGTGAGCAGTTCTTC

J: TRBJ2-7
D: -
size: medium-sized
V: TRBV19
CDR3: CASTPGVGFDEQYF
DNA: TGTGCCAGTACCCCTGGGGTAGGGTTTGACGAGCAGTACTTC

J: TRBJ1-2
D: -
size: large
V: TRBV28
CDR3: CASSFSGVADSGGYTF
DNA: TGTGCCAGCAGTTTCTCGGGAGTTGCGGACAGCGGTGGCTACACCTTC

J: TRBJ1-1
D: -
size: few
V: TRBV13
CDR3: CASSPLGNRVNTEAFF
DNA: TGTGCCAGCAGCCCCCTTGGGAACAGGGTGAACACTGAAGCTTTCTTT

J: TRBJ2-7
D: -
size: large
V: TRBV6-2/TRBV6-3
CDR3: CASSYLGPNSYEQYF
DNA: TGTGCCAGCAGTTACTTGGGGCCCAACTCCTACGAGCAGTACTTC

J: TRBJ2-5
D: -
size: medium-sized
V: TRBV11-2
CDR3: CASSLVAAQETQYF
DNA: TGTGCCAGCAGCTTAGTAGCGGCCCAAGAGACCCAGTACTTC

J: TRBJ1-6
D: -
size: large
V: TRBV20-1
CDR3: CSASQGQRGSPLHF
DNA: TGCAGTGCTAGTCAAGGACAGAGGGGCTCACCCCTCCACTTT

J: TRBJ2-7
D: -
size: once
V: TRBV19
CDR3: CASARDGGDYYEQYF
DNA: TGTGCCAGCGCTCGGGACGGCGGCGATTACTACGAGCAGTACTTC

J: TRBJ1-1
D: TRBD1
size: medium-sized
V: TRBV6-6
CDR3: CASSYSNQGAREAFF
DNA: TGTGCCAGCAGTTACTCGAACCAGGGGGCGCGGGAAGCTTTCTTT

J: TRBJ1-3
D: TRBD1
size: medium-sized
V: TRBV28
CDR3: CASETSGTGVYGNTIYF
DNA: TGTGCCAGCGAGACCTCCGGGACAGGGGTTTATGGAAACACCATATATTTT

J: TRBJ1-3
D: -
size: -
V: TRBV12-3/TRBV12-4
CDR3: CASSFEAGNTIYF
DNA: TGTGCCAGCAGTTTTGAGGCAGGAAACACCATATATTTT

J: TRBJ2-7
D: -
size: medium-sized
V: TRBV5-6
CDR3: CASSFGYGQGNLYEQYF
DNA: TGTGCCAGCAGCTTCGGATATGGTCAGGGAAACCTCTACGAGCAGTACTTC

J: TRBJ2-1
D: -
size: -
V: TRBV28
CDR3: CASSLLRQVDDEQFF
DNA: TGTGCCAGCAGCTTACTCCGGCAGGTTGACGATGAGCAGTTCTTC

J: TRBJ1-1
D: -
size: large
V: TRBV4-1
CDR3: CASSQEGAAHEAFF
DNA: TGCGCCAGCAGCCAAGAGGGGGCCGCCCATGAAGCTTTCTTT

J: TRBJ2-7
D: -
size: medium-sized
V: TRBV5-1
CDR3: CASSFATGYEQYF
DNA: TGCGCCAGCAGCTTTGCCACAGGCTACGAGCAGTACTTC

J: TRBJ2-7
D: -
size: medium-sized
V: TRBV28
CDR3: CASSGQPMYEQYF
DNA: TGTGCCAGCAGTGGGCAACCCATGTACGAGCAGTACTTC

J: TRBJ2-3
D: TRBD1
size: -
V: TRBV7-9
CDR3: CASTWGTGGTDTQYF
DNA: TGTGCCAGCACCTGGGGGACAGGGGGCACAGATACGCAGTATTTT

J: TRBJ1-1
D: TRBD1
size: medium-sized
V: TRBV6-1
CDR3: CASRNRGTGTEAFF
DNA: TGTGCCAGCAGGAACAGGGGCACGGGCACTGAAGCTTTCTTT

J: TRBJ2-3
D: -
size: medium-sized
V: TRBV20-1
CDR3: CSARAADTQYF
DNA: TGCAGTGCTAGAGCCGCAGATACGCAGTATTTT

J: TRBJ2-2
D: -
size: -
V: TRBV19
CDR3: CASSIGSGNTGELFF
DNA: TGTGCCAGTAGTATAGGCAGTGGAAACACCGGGGAGCTGTTTTTT

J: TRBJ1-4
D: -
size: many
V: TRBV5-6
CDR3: CASSSGTPGEKLFF
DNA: TGTGCCAGCAGCTCCGGGACCCCCGGGGAAAAACTGTTTTTT

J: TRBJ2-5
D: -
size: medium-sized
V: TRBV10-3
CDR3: CAISPHWGLGQETQYF
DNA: TGTGCCATCAGCCCCCATTGGGGGTTGGGGCAAGAGACCCAGTACTTC

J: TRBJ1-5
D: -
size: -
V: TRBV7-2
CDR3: CASSLNIGGAQPQHF
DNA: TGTGCCAGCAGCTTAAATATTGGAGGGGCTCAGCCCCAGCATTTT

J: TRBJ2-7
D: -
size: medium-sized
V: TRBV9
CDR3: CASSVGGGAYEQYF
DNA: TGTGCCAGCAGCGTAGGAGGGGGGGCCTACGAGCAGTACTTC

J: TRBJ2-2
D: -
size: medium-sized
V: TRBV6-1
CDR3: CASTFLPWAGHTLNTGELFF
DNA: TGTGCCAGCACCTTTTTGCCGTGGGCAGGGCATACCCTGAACACCGGGGAGCTGTTTTTT

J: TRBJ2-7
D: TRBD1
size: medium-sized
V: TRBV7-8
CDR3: CASSFDRGQWNEQYF
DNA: TGTGCCAGCAGCTTCGACAGGGGTCAGTGGAACGAGCAGTACTTC

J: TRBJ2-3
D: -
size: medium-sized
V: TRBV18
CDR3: CASSPFDTDTQYF
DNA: TGTGCCAGCTCACCATTTGACACAGATACGCAGTATTTT

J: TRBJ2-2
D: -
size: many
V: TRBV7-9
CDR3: CASSLAVRGYTGELFF
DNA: TGTGCCAGCAGCTTAGCCGTCAGGGGTTACACCGGGGAGCTGTTTTTT

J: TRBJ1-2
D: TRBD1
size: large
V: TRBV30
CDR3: CAWNLPGQGYYGYTF
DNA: TGTGCCTGGAACCTCCCGGGACAGGGATACTATGGCTACACCTTC

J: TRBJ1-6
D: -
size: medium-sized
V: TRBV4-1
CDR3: CASSQTIMGWEPLHF
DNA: TGCGCCAGCAGCCAAACGATTATGGGGTGGGAACCCCTCCACTTT

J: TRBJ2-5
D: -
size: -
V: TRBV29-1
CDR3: CSVAAFQTQYF
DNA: TGCAGCGTCGCGGCGTTCCAGACCCAGTACTTC

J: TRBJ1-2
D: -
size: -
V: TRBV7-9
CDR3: CASSPMGGERGYTF
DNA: TGTGCAAGCAGCCCCATGGGGGGAGAAAGAGGCTACACCTTC

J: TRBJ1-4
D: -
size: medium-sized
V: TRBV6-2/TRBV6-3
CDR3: CASSYREGAKLFF
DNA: TGTGCCAGCAGTTACAGGGAAGGTGCAAAACTGTTTTTT

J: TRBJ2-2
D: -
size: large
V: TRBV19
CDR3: CASRGHTNTGELFF
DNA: TGTGCCAGTAGGGGACATACGAACACCGGGGAGCTGTTTTTT

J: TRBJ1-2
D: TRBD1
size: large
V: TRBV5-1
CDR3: CASSLGDRGYGYTF
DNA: TGCGCCAGCAGCTTGGGGGACAGAGGGTATGGCTACACCTTC

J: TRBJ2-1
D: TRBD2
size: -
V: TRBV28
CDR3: CASSFELADRPGEQFF
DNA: TGTGCCAGCAGTTTCGAACTAGCGGATAGGCCGGGTGAGCAGTTCTTC